The sequence of this T cell receptor (beta chain) was determined in a study of shared clonotypes between healthy human individuals. Each cell subset's genomic DNA was divided evenly among several immunoSEQ plates. Profiled with immunoSEQ multiplex PCR; TCRdb holds only in-frame clones, not every one. The sample has approximately 340,000 clones, 70% to 75% seen once. Adult donors, all healthy and HIV-negative, had no recent acute infections or vaccinations. CDR1 MNHEY and CDR2 SMNVEV come from the germline V gene (reference sequence). The CDR3 contains 17 residues. The ends lost 4 bases at V and 6 bases at J; junction bases unmatched: 15. Notes on the study in general: Naive CD4 clonotype sharing across a few donors was 4% to 5.5%. The sole specimen, blood, was sampled, and tissue repertoires likely differ.

Turning to this clone: Its antigen is not known.

Sequenced: memory CD4+ T cells sorted from blood. Subset given: CD45RA-negative fraction. V gene TRBV27 combines with J gene TRBJ2-1; 7 positions match TRBD1. This clonotype originated in a man aged 30 to 39 in good health. The CDR3 DNA reads TGTGCCAGCAGTTCCCCGACCAGGGGGTCGGTACGCAATGAGCAGTTCTTC. Its protein product is CASSSPTRGSVRNEQFF.